This T cell receptor beta chain comes out of a study of immune heterogeneity within non-small cell lung tumors. Whole-study results and caveats: Local T-cell clonality tracked moderately but significantly with local tumor mutational burden, giving an R of approximately 0.34. Across individual patients, the high-frequency T-cell receptor beta clonotypes were largely distinct. Identical dominant CDR3 beta clonotypes recurred across tumor sites within a patient, alongside site-unique high-frequency clones.

TCR beta CDR3 was amplified by multiplex PCR using 32 V and 13 J primers. Using its own MiXCR run on the multiplex PCR reads, TCRdb lists one record per CDR3 protein. The sample consists of 20,000 to 25,000 distinct CDR3 sequences, over 25% of them appearing once. Bulk tumor genomic DNA served as template, at 600 ng per sample. Biopsy collection occurred during surgery, with several far-apart biopsies per primary tumor. The study enrolled patients with untreated, newly diagnosed non-small cell lung cancer who underwent curative surgery. Non-small cell lung cancer patients, newly diagnosed and having surgery with curative intent, served as donors. By its share, this clonotype is medium-sized. Its antigen is currently unknown. This receptor was taken from a man aged 40-50 years with non-small cell lung cancer. Sequencing used lung tumor tissue.

The CDR3 loop is CASSLLAGEGEQYF. CDR3 nucleotide sequence: TGCGCCAGCAGCTTACTAGCGGGAGAGGGTGAGCAGTACTTC. The chain carries TRBV5-1 and TRBJ2-7; 11 bases map to TRBD2. The CDR3 has 14 amino acids. With V trimmed by 2 bases and J by 7 bases, 5 bases remained unmatched. Germline V gives CDR1 SGHRS, CDR2 YFSETQ.